The clone carrying this T cell receptor (beta chain) was counted only a few times. Antigen unknown. This sample is part of a study of identical twins. Study-wide results and caveats: The degree of excess twin sharing was weaker in beta out-of-frame sequences.

Template switching added a universal primer binding site, and final cDNA carried unique molecular identifiers. TCRdb called the 5' RACE reads again in MiXCR, with one record for every CDR3 protein. The sample lists nearly 900,000 distinct CDR3 sequences, roughly 12% seen once, with around 1.5% in the top ten. Trimming took 4 bases from V and 4 from J, leaving 14 bases between them. The CDR3 runs 15 residues. Looked up from germline, CDR1 is SEHNR and CDR2 is FQNEAQ (reference sequence). The same data also contributed to another study, on yellow fever vaccine responses in identical twins.

Source material: PBMCs. This TCR was sampled from a young woman in good health. This chain links TRBV7-9 with TRBJ2-1; possibly TRBD2 for D (7 bases). The CDR3 nucleotides read TGTGCCAGCAGCTGGAGGGGGGGCTTGTACAATGAGCAGTTCTTC. It yields the protein CASSWRGGLYNEQFF.